These 5 T cell receptor beta chains originate from one sample sequenced in a study of T cell responses to AZD1222 COVID-19 vaccine. Data came from immunoSEQ multiplex PCR; TCRdb stores just in-frame clones and leaves some out. The data show roughly 260,000 clones, roughly 93% seen once. The sequenced sample was peripheral blood, obtained on day 0 of AZD1222 vaccination. The receptors derive from an adult in good health.

The genes are TRBV3-1 (or the pseudogene TRBV3-2) and TRBJ2-7; 7 bases line up with TRBD2. This CDR3 has 16 amino acids. Germline V gives CDR1 LGHDT, CDR2 YNNKEL (reference sequence). The V segment lost 1 base and the J segment 4 bases; nucleotides outside the gene matches: 10. The CDR3 bases are TGTGCCAGCAGCCAAGGTGTGGGCGGGAGCGGTTACGAGCAGTACTTC. Its translation is CASSQGVGGSGYEQYF.

This chain uses TRBV9 with TRBJ1-2; D is unclear. The CDR3 extends over 12 amino acids. Between the trimmed V and J ends, which lost 4 bases and 3 bases, there was a span of 7 bases. The germline gives CDR1 SGDLS, CDR2 YYNGEE. The CDR3: CASSPGHYGYTF. DNA for the CDR3: TGTGCCAGCAGCCCCGGACACTATGGCTACACCTTC.

This clone was observed a single time. J is TRBJ2-7 and V is TRBV5-4, with 11 bases lining up with TRBD2. There are 15 residues in the CDR3. V lost 5 bases and J lost 3; bases outside the gene matches: 7. Germline loops: CDR1 SGHNT, CDR2 YYREEE (reference sequence). Here the CDR3 reads CASSRKLAGVYEQYF. The CDR3 DNA reads as TGTGCCAGCAGTCGTAAACTAGCGGGAGTCTACGAGCAGTACTTC. The full variable domain, rest sourced from reference TRBV5-4 and TRBJ2-7, is ETGVTQSPTHLIKTRGQQVTLRCSSQSGHNTVSWYQQALGQGPQFIFQYYREEENGRGNFPPRFSGLQFPNYSSELNVNALELDDSALYLCASSRKLAGVYEQYFGPGTRLTVT.

The rearrangement links TRBV5-5 to TRBJ2-3, with 10 nucleotides matching TRBD1. Germline assignment: CDR1 SGHKS and CDR2 YYEKEE (reference sequence). The V and J ends lost 4 bases and 1 base, in that order; junction bases with no gene match: 3. This CDR3 comprises 15 residues. CDR3 protein: CASSLGTGGTDTQYF. As DNA, the CDR3 is TGTGCCAGCAGCCTCGGGACAGGGGGCACAGATACGCAGTATTTT.

This clone has more than one count but fewer than ten. V and J are TRBV24-1 and TRBJ2-7; 11 bases fit TRBD2. Trimming at V came to 0 bases and at J to 7 bases, leaving 13 bases not matched to a gene. Germline V gene data show CDR1 as KGHDR and CDR2 as SFDVKD. CDR3 size: 18 residues. The CDR3 spells CATSDLSLAGGVSGEQYF. The CDR3 DNA reads TGTGCCACCAGTGATTTGTCGCTAGCGGGGGGAGTATCTGGGGAGCAGTACTTC.